The clone carrying this T cell receptor beta chain was counted a single time. Antigen: not known. The source of the sample is a study of shared clonotypes between healthy human individuals. Study as a whole: Three plates each covered CD4 naive and memory; CD8 naive two, CD8 memory one. General study results and limits: Memory subsets had estimated richness that was generally smaller than that of naive subsets.

V was cut by 1 base and J by 3 bases, with 11 bases left in between. The germline V gene encodes CDR1 SNHLY and CDR2 FYNNEI. This CDR3 is 15 amino acids long. Sequencing used immunoSEQ multiplex PCR; TCRdb keeps in-frame clones, though not all of them. Found here are roughly 1,000,000 clones, around 82% of them singletons; the top ten hold more than 0.5%. Sequences were obtained from memory CD4+ T cells from PBMCs. Subset noted: CD45RA-negative fraction. The V call is TRBV2, the J call TRBJ2-3; weak D call: TRBD1 (6 bases). This clonotype originated in a man in his late teens or twenties in good health. Some clones in this sample may be carry-over from other donors' samples. CDR3 sequence: CASSEDRQETDTQYF. The CDR3 DNA sequence: TGTGCCAGCAGTGAAGACAGACAGGAGACAGATACGCAGTATTTT.